This T cell receptor (beta chain) comes out of a study of T cell repertoires in cytomegalovirus infection. Worth noting for this clonotype: A much larger clone differs by one base, so this may be a read error.

The CDR3 length is 17 residues. Germline loops: CDR1 SGHVT, CDR2 SQSDAQ. MiXCR was run by TCRdb on the reads, yielding one entry per CDR3 protein. Of about 450,000 distinct CDR3 sequences in the sample, approximately 31% were seen once. This clonotype was obtained from a human donor in good health (CMV status not recorded). Some clones in this sample may be carry-over from other donors' samples. The J gene is TRBJ2-4, the V gene TRBV7-4; D is possibly TRBD1 or TRBD2 (5 bases each). Material for sequencing was PBMCs. This CDR3 is CASSFGTSTRHKNIHYF. CDR3 nucleotides: TGTGCCAGCAGCTTCGGGACGTCCACAAGACACAAAAACATTCATTACTTC.